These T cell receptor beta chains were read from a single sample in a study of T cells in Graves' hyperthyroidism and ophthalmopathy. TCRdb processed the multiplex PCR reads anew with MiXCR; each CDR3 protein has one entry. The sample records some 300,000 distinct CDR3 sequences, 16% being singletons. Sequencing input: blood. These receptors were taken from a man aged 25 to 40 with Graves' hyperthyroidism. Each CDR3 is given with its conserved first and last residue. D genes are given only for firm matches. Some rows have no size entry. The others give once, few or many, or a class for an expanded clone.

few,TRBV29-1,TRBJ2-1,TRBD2,CSVTGTSGYNEQFF,TGCAGCGTTACGGGGACTAGCGGCTACAATGAGCAGTTCTTC
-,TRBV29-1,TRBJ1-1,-,CSAMGGNTEAFF,TGCAGCGCTATGGGAGGGAACACTGAAGCTTTCTTT
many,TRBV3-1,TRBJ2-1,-,CASTGEANEQFF,TGTGCCAGCACCGGGGAGGCGAATGAGCAGTTCTTC
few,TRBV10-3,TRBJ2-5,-,CAISDRTVFETQYF,TGTGCCATCAGTGACAGGACTGTTTTTGAGACCCAGTACTTC
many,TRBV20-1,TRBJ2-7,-,CSARTTTGAYEQYF,TGCAGTGCTAGAACAACAACAGGAGCCTACGAGCAGTACTTC
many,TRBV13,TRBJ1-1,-,CASSETEGDSYTEAFF,TGTGCCAGCAGCGAAACAGAGGGGGACTCGTACACTGAAGCTTTCTTT
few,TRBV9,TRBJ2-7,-,CASSVGGTQQYEQYF,TGTGCCAGCAGCGTAGGGGGGACGCAACAATACGAGCAGTACTTC
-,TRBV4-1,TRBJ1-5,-,CASSQLVRGNQPQHF,TGCGCCAGCAGCCAGTTGGTCAGGGGCAATCAGCCCCAGCATTTT
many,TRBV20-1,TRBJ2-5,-,CSAGIFGPETQYF,TGCAGTGCGGGTATCTTTGGACCGGAGACCCAGTACTTC
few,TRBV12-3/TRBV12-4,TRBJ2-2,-,CATSGEQGNTGELFF,TGTGCCACCTCAGGGGAACAGGGTAACACCGGGGAGCTGTTTTTT
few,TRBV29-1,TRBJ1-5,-,CSVEVGQEECIAVGNQPQHF,TGCAGCGTTGAGGTGGGACAAGAAGAGTGTATAGCCGTGGGGAATCAGCCCCAGCATTTT
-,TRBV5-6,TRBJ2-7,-,CASSWGVYEQYF,TGTGCCAGCAGCTGGGGGGTCTACGAGCAGTACTTC
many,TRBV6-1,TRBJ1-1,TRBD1,CASSTGVRTEAFF,TGTGCCAGCAGTACAGGGGTGCGGACTGAAGCTTTCTTT
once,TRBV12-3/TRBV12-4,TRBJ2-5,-,CASSLAATPRETQYF,TGTGCCAGCAGTTTAGCCGCGACTCCTCGAGAGACCCAGTACTTC
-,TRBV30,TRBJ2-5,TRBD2,CAWREDSGLAGSETQYF,TGTGCCTGGAGGGAGGATTCGGGACTAGCGGGCTCGGAGACCCAGTACTTC
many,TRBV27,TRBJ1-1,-,CASSFRQGRDTEAFF,TGTGCCAGCAGTTTTAGGCAGGGTCGCGACACTGAAGCTTTCTTT
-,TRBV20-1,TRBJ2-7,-,CSARDRGRDQYEQYF,TGCAGTGCTAGAGATCGGGGGCGGGACCAATACGAGCAGTACTTC
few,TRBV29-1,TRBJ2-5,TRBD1,CSVTPGQNQETQYF,TGCAGCGTCACTCCGGGACAGAACCAAGAGACCCAGTACTTC
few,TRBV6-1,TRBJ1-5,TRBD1,CASSDLRDRGRSNQPQHF,TGTGCCAGCAGTGACCTCCGGGACAGGGGGCGAAGCAATCAGCCCCAGCATTTT
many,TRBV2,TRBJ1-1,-,CASSVEGPDTEAFF,TGTGCCAGCAGTGTAGAAGGCCCAGACACTGAAGCTTTCTTT
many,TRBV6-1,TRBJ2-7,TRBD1,CASSDSDRSYEQYF,TGTGCCAGCAGTGATTCGGACAGGTCCTACGAGCAGTACTTC
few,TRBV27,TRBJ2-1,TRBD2,CASSLFRTSGIHEQFF,TGTGCCAGCAGTTTATTCCGGACTAGCGGGATACATGAGCAGTTCTTC
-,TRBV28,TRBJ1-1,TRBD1,CASSGTGTGFLTEAFF,TGTGCCAGCAGTGGAACCGGGACAGGGTTTCTCACTGAAGCTTTCTTT
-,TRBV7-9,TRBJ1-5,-,CASSLETQNQPQHF,TGTGCCAGCAGCTTAGAAACTCAGAACCAGCCCCAGCATTTT
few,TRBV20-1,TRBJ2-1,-,CSAKTDYNEQFF,TGCAGTGCTAAGACAGACTACAATGAGCAGTTCTTC
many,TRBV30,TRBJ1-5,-,CAWSGTGQPQHF,TGTGCCTGGAGTGGCACTGGTCAGCCCCAGCATTTT
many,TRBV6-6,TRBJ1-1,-,CASSSGQPATEAFF,TGTGCCAGCAGTTCCGGACAGCCTGCCACTGAAGCTTTCTTT
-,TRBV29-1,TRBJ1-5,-,CSVAGGGNQPQHF,TGCAGCGTTGCTGGGGGGGGAAATCAGCCCCAGCATTTT
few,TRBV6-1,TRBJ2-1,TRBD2,CASSSTSGRKNEQFF,TGTGCCAGCAGTTCGACTAGCGGGAGGAAGAATGAGCAGTTCTTC
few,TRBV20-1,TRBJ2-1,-,CSARDTTPSINEQFF,TGCAGTGCTAGAGATACTACCCCTAGCATCAATGAGCAGTTCTTC
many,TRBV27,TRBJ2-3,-,CASSFPGRERQYF,TGTGCCAGCAGTTTCCCTGGACGTGAGCGGCAGTATTTT
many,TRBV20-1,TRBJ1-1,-,CSARGVPEAFF,TGCAGTGCTAGGGGGGTGCCTGAAGCTTTCTTT
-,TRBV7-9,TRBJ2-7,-,CASSGWTAYEQYF,TGTGCCAGCAGCGGCTGGACAGCCTACGAGCAGTACTTC
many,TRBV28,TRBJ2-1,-,CASSLTDWSNEQFF,TGTGCCAGCAGTTTAACCGACTGGTCTAATGAGCAGTTCTTC
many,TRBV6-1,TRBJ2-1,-,CASSIPGDNEQFF,TGTGCCAGCAGTATCCCCGGGGACAATGAGCAGTTCTTC
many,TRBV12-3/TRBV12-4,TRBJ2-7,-,CASRLGTGAGAGEQYF,TGTGCCAGCAGACTCGGAACCGGGGCGGGGGCGGGAGAGCAGTACTTC
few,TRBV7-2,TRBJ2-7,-,CASRGPGEQYF,TGTGCCAGCAGAGGACCTGGCGAGCAGTACTTC
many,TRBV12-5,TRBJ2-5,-,CASGLGTGRETQYF,TGTGCTAGTGGTTTGGGTACAGGGAGAGAGACCCAGTACTTC
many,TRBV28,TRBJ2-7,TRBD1,CASSFQGVNEQYF,TGTGCCAGCAGTTTTCAGGGGGTCAACGAGCAGTACTTC
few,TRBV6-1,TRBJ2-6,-,CASSPTVTGANVLTF,TGTGCCAGCAGCCCCACAGTGACTGGGGCCAACGTCCTGACTTTC
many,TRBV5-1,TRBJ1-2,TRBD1,CASSSTDRDYGYTF,TGCGCCAGCAGCTCTACCGACAGGGACTATGGCTACACCTTC
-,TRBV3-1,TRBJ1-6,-,CASTGTSMDSPLHF,TGTGCCAGCACCGGGACCAGCATGGATTCACCCCTCCACTTT
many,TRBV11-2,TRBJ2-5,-,CASSSIWGPPYF,TGTGCCAGCAGCTCCATTTGGGGACCTCCGTACTTC
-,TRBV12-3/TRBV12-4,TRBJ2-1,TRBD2,CASGLAVYNEQFF,TGTGCCAGTGGACTAGCGGTATACAATGAGCAGTTCTTC
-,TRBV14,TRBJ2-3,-,CASRKSDKGGIDTQYF,TGTGCCAGCAGAAAATCAGACAAGGGGGGGATCGATACGCAGTATTTT
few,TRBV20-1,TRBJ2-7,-,CSAPGSGAYEQYF,TGCAGTGCCCCAGGGTCAGGGGCCTACGAGCAGTACTTC
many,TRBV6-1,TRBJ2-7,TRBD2,CASSPPGGRISYEQYF,TGTGCCAGCAGTCCCCCTGGCGGGAGGATCTCCTACGAGCAGTACTTC
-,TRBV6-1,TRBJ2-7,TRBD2,CASKAGRGYEQYF,TGTGCCAGCAAAGCGGGACGGGGCTACGAGCAGTACTTC
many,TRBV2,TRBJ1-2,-,CASSFDRFGYTF,TGTGCCAGCAGCTTCGACAGGTTCGGCTACACCTTC
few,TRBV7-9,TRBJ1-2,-,CASSLGGGGGDGYTF,TGTGCCAGCAGCTTGGGAGGGGGGGGCGGCGATGGCTACACCTTC
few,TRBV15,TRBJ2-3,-,CATSRDLSRGVRGNTQYF,TGTGCCACCAGCAGAGATCTTTCTCGCGGTGTGAGGGGGAATACGCAGTATTTT
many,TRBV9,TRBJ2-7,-,CASSPAGGRYEQYF,TGTGCCAGCAGCCCCGCCGGTGGGAGGTACGAGCAGTACTTC